This T cell receptor beta chain was sequenced in a study of blood T cell repertoires in COVID-19. In the study overall: Acute and convalescent COVID-19 specimens originated in the United States, Italy and Spain. T cells, B-cell-depleted T cells, or PBMCs provided the cDNA or gDNA that served as material.

In the original workflow: How many nucleated cells were present was estimated from reference gene primer amplification. The assay was immunoSEQ multiplex PCR, and TCRdb's table has in-frame clones only and misses some. The V and J calls and the clone size are those of that table, but D and trimming were determined from the DNA. The table lists about 96,000 clones, 70% to 90% of them singletons. This CDR3 is 11 amino acids long. The V end lost 3 bases, the J end lost 14 bases, and 11 bases lay between the germline ends. Germline lookup yields CDR1 SEHNR and CDR2 FQNEAQ (reference sequence). The sample consisted of peripheral blood. The TCR was taken from a human donor with COVID-19, enrolled during active disease. The donor label of this sample is uncertain. The chain employs TRBV7-9 and TRBJ1-5; D may be TRBD1 (5 bases). The CDR3 here is CASSFGGTKHF. CDR3 DNA: TGTGCCAGCAGCTTCGGGGGGACGAAGCATTTT.